A selection of T cell receptor beta chains follows, all from one sample in a study of OX40 agonist ivuxolimab in advanced cancers. The data were produced by immunoSEQ multiplex PCR, yet TCRdb's version contains in-frame clones alone and is incomplete. The table has 60,000 to 70,000 clones, roughly four fifths seen once. The source material was CD4+ or CD8+ T cells sorted from blood, sampled in a trial of the OX40 agonist ivuxolimab. The source of these receptors is an adult with an advanced solid tumor such as melanoma, head and neck, liver or kidney cancer. Each CDR3 is given with its conserved first and last residue. The D gene is left open where the match is weak. Size is stated for part of the rows, as once, few or many counts, or as a class when the clone is expanded.

V gene	D gene	J gene	clone size	CDR3 protein	CDR3 DNA
TRBV5-1	-	TRBJ1-2	once	CASSPEGGYYGYTF	TGCGCCAGCAGCCCAGAGGGGGGCTACTATGGCTACACCTTC
TRBV6-6	-	TRBJ1-3	-	CASSYPSRNLFTIYF	TGTGCCAGCAGTTATCCGTCGCGAAACCTGTTCACCATATATTTT
TRBV27	TRBD2	TRBJ2-1	-	CASRSWASGSFNEQFF	TGTGCCAGCAGAAGTTGGGCTAGCGGGAGTTTTAATGAGCAGTTCTTC
TRBV7-3	-	TRBJ1-2	-	CASSSNMGPGSRYTF	TGTGCCAGCAGCTCCAATATGGGCCCAGGGTCGCGCTACACCTTC
TRBV6-1	-	TRBJ2-1	-	CASRFYNEQFF	TGTGCCAGCAGGTTCTACAATGAGCAGTTCTTC
TRBV10-1	TRBD2	TRBJ2-1	-	CATGGLAGPGYNEQFF	TGCGCCACCGGAGGACTAGCGGGACCGGGGTACAATGAGCAGTTCTTC
TRBV5-1	TRBD1	TRBJ2-3	few	CASSQPGQNTDTQYF	TGCGCCAGCAGCCAGCCGGGACAGAACACAGATACGCAGTATTTT
TRBV12-5	-	TRBJ2-3	-	CASGLRADTQYF	TGTGCTAGTGGTTTGCGGGCAGATACGCAGTATTTT
TRBV6-1	-	TRBJ1-1	-	CVARTNRDTEAFF	TGTGTCGCGCGGACAAACCGCGACACTGAAGCTTTCTTT
TRBV5-1	-	TRBJ1-5	-	CASSLDQAGFGQPQHF	TGCGCCAGCAGCTTGGATCAGGCCGGGTTCGGTCAGCCCCAGCATTTT
TRBV19	TRBD1	TRBJ1-4	once	CASLRQGFDEKLFF	TGTGCCAGTCTACGACAGGGGTTTGATGAAAAACTGTTTTTT
TRBV20-1	-	TRBJ2-5	few	CSAVTSETQYF	TGCAGTGCTGTGACATCGGAGACCCAGTACTTC
TRBV11-3	-	TRBJ1-1	once	CASSLTPTEAFF	TGTGCCAGCAGCCTGACCCCCACTGAAGCTTTCTTT
TRBV28	-	TRBJ1-5	once	CASSLTGEPQHF	TGTGCCAGCAGTTTGACAGGCGAGCCCCAGCATTTT
TRBV15	-	TRBJ2-7	-	CATSRDLGPSYEQYF	TGTGCCACCAGCAGAGATTTAGGGCCCTCCTACGAGCAGTACTTC
TRBV9	-	TRBJ1-2	-	CASSVGKNLDGYTF	TGTGCCAGCAGCGTAGGTAAGAATCTGGATGGCTACACCTTC
TRBV6-6	-	TRBJ2-5	-	CASSYLAGVKTQYF	TGTGCCAGCAGTTACTTGGCAGGCGTTAAGACCCAGTACTTC
TRBV29-1	-	TRBJ2-1	few	CSVGGYSYNEQFF	TGCAGCGTTGGGGGATACTCCTACAATGAGCAGTTCTTC
TRBV11-2	-	TRBJ2-7	-	CASRRPGGLYEQYF	TGTGCCAGCAGGAGACCTGGTGGACTCTACGAGCAGTACTTC
TRBV4-3	-	TRBJ1-1	-	CASSQEVNFEAFF	TGCGCCAGCAGCCAAGAGGTTAATTTTGAAGCTTTCTTT
TRBV15	TRBD2	TRBJ2-7	once	CATSRLAGGEEQYF	TGTGCCACCTCCAGACTAGCGGGAGGGGAAGAGCAGTACTTC
TRBV6-6	-	TRBJ1-5	-	CASSLQMWPTIQPQHF	TGTGCCAGCAGTCTACAAATGTGGCCAACAATTCAGCCCCAGCATTTT